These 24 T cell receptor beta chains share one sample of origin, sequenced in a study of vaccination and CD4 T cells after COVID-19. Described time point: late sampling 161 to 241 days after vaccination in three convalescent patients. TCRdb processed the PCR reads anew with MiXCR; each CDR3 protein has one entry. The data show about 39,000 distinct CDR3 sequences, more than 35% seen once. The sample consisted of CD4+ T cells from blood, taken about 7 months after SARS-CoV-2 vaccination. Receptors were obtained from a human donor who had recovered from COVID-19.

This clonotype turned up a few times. CDR3 sequence (DNA): TGCAGTGCTAGGGGGTCCCTAGTTAGGACAGATACGCAGTATTTT. It translates to CSARGSLVRTDTQYF. V is TRBV20-1 and J is TRBJ2-3; D call uncertain. This CDR3 has 15 amino acids. The ends were cut back, 3 bases at V and 3 bases at J, with 16 bases in the middle. CDR1 is DFQATT, CDR2 SNEGSKA, per germline (reference sequence).

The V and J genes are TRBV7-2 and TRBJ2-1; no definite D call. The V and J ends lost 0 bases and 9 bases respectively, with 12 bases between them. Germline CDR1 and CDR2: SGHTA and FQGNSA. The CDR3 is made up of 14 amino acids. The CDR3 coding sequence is TGTGCCAGCAGCTTAGCGCGAGACAACCGTGAGCAGTTCTTC. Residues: CASSLARDNREQFF.

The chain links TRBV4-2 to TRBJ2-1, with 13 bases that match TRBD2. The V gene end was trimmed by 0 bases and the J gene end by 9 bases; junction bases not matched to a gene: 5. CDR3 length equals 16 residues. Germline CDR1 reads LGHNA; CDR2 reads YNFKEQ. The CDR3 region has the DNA TGTGCCAGCAGCCAAGATGGGACTAGCGGGGAACCTGAGCAGTTCTTC. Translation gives CASSQDGTSGEPEQFF.

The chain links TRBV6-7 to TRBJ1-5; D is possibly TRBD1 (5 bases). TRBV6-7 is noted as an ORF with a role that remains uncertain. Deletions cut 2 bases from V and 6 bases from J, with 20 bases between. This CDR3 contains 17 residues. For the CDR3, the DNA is TGTGCCAGCAGTTACGGGCGCGGGGGGTACCGTGTTCAGCCCCAGCATTTT. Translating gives CASSYGRGGYRVQPQHF.

The CDR3 nucleotides are TGTGCCAGCAGCCCTAGAGGTGGCAGGGTTGGCGAGCAGTACTTC. Protein sequence: CASSPRGGRVGEQYF. J is TRBJ2-7 and V is TRBV7-6; D possibly corresponds to TRBD1 (5 bases). V lost 5 bases, J lost 6 bases, and 20 bases lay in between. The V gene's germline CDR1 is SGHVS and CDR2 FNYEAQ. The CDR3 is made up of 15 amino acids.

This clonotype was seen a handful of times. The DNA for the CDR3 is TGTGCCAGTAGTAATTCACTATGGGGGGCAGGGCATCAGCCCCAGCATTTT. This encodes CASSNSLWGAGHQPQHF. The rearrangement joins TRBV19 to TRBJ1-5, with D perhaps TRBD1 (6 bases). The length of the CDR3 is 17 residues. Trimming took off 4 bases at V and 5 bases at J, with 21 bases between the two ends. CDR1 LNHDA and CDR2 SQIVND come from the germline V gene (reference sequence).

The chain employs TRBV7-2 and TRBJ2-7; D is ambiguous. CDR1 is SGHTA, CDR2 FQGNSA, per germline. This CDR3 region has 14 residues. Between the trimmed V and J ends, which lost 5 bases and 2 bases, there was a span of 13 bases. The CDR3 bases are TGTGCCAGCAGCCCAGGAGCGATTACCTACGAGCAGTACTTC. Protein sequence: CASSPGAITYEQYF.

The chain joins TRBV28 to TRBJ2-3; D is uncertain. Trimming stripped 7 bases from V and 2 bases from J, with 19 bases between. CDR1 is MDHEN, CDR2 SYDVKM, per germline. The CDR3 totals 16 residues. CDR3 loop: CASTKSGRSYTDTQYF. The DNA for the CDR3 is TGTGCCAGCACCAAATCTGGCAGGAGCTACACAGATACGCAGTATTTT.

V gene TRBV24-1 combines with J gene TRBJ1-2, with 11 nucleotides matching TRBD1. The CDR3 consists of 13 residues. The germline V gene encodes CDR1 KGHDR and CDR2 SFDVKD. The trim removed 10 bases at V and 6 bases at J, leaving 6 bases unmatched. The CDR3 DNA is TGTGCCACTTGGGACAGGGGGAAGGATGGCTACACCTTC. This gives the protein CATWDRGKDGYTF.

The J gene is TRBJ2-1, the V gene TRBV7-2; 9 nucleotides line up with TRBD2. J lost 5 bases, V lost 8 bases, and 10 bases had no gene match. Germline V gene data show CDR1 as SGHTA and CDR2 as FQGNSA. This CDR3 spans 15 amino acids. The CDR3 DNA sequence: TGTGCCAGCGGCCGGCAGACTAGCGGAAACAATGAGCAGTTCTTC. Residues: CASGRQTSGNNEQFF.

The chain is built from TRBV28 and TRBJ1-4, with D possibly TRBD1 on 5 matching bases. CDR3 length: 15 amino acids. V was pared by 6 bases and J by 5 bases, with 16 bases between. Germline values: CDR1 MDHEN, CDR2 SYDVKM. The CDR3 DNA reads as TGTGCCAGCAGCCCAGTCGACAGTTCAAATGAAAAACTGTTTTTT. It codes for CASSPVDSSNEKLFF.

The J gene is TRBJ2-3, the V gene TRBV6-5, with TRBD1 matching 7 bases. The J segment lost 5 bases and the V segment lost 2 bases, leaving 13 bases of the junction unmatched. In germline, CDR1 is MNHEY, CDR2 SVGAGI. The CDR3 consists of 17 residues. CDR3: CASSYKTGSVARDTQYF. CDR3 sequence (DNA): TGTGCCAGCAGTTACAAGACAGGGTCGGTTGCCAGAGATACGCAGTATTTT.

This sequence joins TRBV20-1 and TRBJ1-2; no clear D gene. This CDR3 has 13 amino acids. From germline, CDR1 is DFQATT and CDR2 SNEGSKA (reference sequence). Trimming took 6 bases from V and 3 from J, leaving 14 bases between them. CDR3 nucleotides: TGCAGTGCCCTCTCCATGGAAGACTATGGCTACACCTTC. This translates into CSALSMEDYGYTF.

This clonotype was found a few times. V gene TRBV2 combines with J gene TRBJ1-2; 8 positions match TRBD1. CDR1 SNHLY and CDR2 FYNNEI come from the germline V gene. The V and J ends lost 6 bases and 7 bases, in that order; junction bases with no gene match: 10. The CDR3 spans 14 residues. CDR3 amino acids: CASRSLQGVGGYTF. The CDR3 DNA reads TGTGCCAGCAGGTCCTTACAGGGGGTCGGTGGCTACACCTTC. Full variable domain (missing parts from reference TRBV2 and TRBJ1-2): EPEVTQTPSHQVTQMGQEVILRCVPISNHLYFYWYRQILGQKVEFLVSFYNNEISEKSEIFDDQFSVERPDGSNFTLKIRSTKLEDSAMYFCASRSLQGVGGYTFGSGTRLTVV.

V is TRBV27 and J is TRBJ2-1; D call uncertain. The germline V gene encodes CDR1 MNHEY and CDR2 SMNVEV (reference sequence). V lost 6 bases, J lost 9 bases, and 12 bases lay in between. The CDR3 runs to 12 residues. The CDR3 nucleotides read TGTGCCAGCAGCAGCCGTACAAGTGAGCAGTTCTTC. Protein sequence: CASSSRTSEQFF.

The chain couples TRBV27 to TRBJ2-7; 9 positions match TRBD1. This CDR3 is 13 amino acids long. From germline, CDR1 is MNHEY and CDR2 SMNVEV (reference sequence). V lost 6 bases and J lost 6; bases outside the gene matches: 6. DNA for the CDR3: TGTGCCAGCAGGCCGACAGGGGGGGCCGAGCAGTACTTC. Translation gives CASRPTGGAEQYF.

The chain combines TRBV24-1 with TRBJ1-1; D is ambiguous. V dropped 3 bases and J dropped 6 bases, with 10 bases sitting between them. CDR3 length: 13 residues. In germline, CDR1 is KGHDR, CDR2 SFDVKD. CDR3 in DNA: TGTGCCACCAGTGATACTAGGGCAGCTGAAGCTTTCTTT. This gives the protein CATSDTRAAEAFF.

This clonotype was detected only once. CDR3 sequence reads: CASSFRHTGELFF. As DNA, the CDR3 is TGTGCCAGCAGTTTTCGACACACCGGGGAGCTGTTTTTT. V gene TRBV27 combines with J gene TRBJ2-2, with D uncertain. The CDR3 spans 13 residues. The germline V and J ends were trimmed by 3 bases and 3 bases, with 5 bases remaining between them. Germline assignment: CDR1 MNHEY and CDR2 SMNVEV (reference sequence).

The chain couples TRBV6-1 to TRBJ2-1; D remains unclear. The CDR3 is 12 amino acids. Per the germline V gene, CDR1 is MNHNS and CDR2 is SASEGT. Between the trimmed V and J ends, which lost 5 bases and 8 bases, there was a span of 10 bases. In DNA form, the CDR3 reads TGTGCCAGCAGTCCACGGGTGGATGAGCAGTTCTTC. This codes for CASSPRVDEQFF.

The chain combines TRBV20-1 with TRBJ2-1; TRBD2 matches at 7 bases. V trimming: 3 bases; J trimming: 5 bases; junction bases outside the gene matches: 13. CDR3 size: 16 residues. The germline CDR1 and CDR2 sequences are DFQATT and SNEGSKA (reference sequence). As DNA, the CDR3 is TGCAGTGCTAGTTCCGGGCAGGCGGGAGCCAACAATGAGCAGTTCTTC. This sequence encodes CSASSGQAGANNEQFF.

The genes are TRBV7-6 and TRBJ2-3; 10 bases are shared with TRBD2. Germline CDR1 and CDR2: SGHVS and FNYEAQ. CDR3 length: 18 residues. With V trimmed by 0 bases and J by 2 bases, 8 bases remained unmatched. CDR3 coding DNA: TGTGCCAGCAGCTTAGCGCGTCCTAGCGGGAGAATCACAGATACGCAGTATTTT. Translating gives CASSLARPSGRITDTQYF.

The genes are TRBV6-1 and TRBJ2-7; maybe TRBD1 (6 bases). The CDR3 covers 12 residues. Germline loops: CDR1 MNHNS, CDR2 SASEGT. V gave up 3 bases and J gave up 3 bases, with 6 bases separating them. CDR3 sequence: CASSEGHYEQYF. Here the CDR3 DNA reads TGTGCCAGCAGTGAGGGACACTACGAGCAGTACTTC.

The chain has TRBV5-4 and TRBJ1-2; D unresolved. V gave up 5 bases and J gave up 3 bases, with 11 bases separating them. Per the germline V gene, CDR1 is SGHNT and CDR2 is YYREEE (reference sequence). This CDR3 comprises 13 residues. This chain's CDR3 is CASRKGGDYGYTF. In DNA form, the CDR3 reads TGTGCCAGCAGGAAGGGCGGCGACTATGGCTACACCTTC. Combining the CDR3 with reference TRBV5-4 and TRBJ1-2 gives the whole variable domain ETGVTQSPTHLIKTRGQQVTLRCSSQSGHNTVSWYQQALGQGPQFIFQYYREEENGRGNFPPRFSGLQFPNYSSELNVNALELDDSALYLCASRKGGDYGYTFGSGTRLTVV.

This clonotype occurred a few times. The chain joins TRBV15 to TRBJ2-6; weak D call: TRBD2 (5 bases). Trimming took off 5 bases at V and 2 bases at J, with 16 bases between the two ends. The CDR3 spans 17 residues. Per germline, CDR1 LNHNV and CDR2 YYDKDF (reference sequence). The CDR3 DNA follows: TGTGCCACCAGCGGAGGATCCAACCTGGCTGGGGCCAACGTCCTGACTTTC. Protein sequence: CATSGGSNLAGANVLTF.